This T cell receptor beta chain stems from a study of cytomegalovirus exposure and HLA in healthy donors. Background on the study: Samples from HLA-typed donors yielded about 80 million unique TCRs in an early data release. Whole-study results and caveats: Diagnosis of cytomegalovirus status made by the classifier reportedly showed high specificity and sensitivity. It was reported in a later analysis that an Asian-associated ancestry cluster showed fewer N-insertions than the roughly 660-donor mean. Presence/absence analyses rested on an assumption that sequencing depth was roughly uniform across donors.

About this clone itself: The antigen is not known.

After removal of 2 bases from V and 3 bases from J, the junction contained 3 bases not matched to a gene. The CDR3 is 14 residues long. Looked up from germline, CDR1 is MNHEY and CDR2 is SVGAGI. The PCR used 60 Vbeta and 13 Jbeta primers. Produced via immunoSEQ multiplex PCR; TCRdb's table is partial and in-frame only. Here the sample spans approximately 160,000 clones, about 76% being singletons. The source of this sequence is a male donor in good health and CMV-seropositive. The material sequenced was PBMCs. The rearrangement uses TRBV6-5 and TRBJ1-1; 7 bases line up with TRBD1. CDR3: CASSYEGAHTEAFF. CDR3 nucleotide sequence: TGTGCCAGCAGTTACGAGGGGGCCCACACTGAAGCTTTCTTT.